The 31 T cell receptor beta chains below were found in one sample sequenced in a study of T-cell reconstitution after alpha-beta-depleted transplantation in children. Unique molecular identifiers were incorporated when the TCRbeta library was constructed. TCRdb analysed the PCR reads with MiXCR anew, one entry per CDR3 protein. The sample carries roughly 82,000 distinct CDR3 sequences, around 14% recorded once. This material consisted of PBMCs, mostly from graft donor cells, taken 180 days after TCRalphabeta/CD19-depleted stem cell transplant. These receptors were taken from a male patient between 2 and 10 years old who had a stem cell transplant for acute lymphoblastic leukemia, so the T cells may come from the graft donor.

The chain has TRBV5-4 and TRBJ2-1; maybe TRBD2 (5 bases). CDR3 size: 16 residues. CDR1 SGHNT and CDR2 YYREEE come from the germline V gene (reference sequence). The ends were cut back, 5 bases at V and 1 base at J, with 16 bases in the middle. The CDR3 protein is CASSPPSGKSYNEQFF. Here the CDR3 DNA reads TGTGCCAGCAGTCCTCCCAGCGGCAAATCCTACAATGAGCAGTTCTTC.

This clonotype has just a few counts. J is TRBJ2-5 and V is TRBV29-1; D tentatively fits TRBD1 or TRBD2 (5 bases each). V was clipped by 7 bases and J by 5 bases, with 14 bases between them. Looked up from germline, CDR1 is SQVTM and CDR2 is ANQGSEA. The CDR3 sequence is 12 residues long. DNA for the CDR3: TGCAGCGCTGGGACCTTCGGGGAGACCCAGTACTTC. It translates to CSAGTFGETQYF. Combining the CDR3 with reference TRBV29-1 and TRBJ2-5 gives the whole variable domain SAVISQKPSRDICQRGTSLTIQCQVDSQVTMMFWYRQQPGQSLTLIATANQGSEATYESGFVIDKFPISRPNLTFSTLTVSNMSPEDSSIYLCSAGTFGETQYFGPGTRLLVL.

The table lists this clonotype with a few counts. The chain has TRBV3-1 and TRBJ2-7, with 8 bases fitting TRBD2. The junction had 8 bases not matched to a gene; V was cut back by 0 bases and J by 4 bases. This CDR3 is 16 amino acids long. CDR1 and CDR2 from the germline V gene are LGHDT and YNNKEL (reference sequence). In nucleotides, the CDR3 is TGTGCCAGCAGCCAAGAGGTCGCGGGAGGCGTTTACGAGCAGTACTTC. This codes for CASSQEVAGGVYEQYF.

This clonotype was counted between two and nine times. This chain joins TRBV2 and TRBJ2-2, with no clear D. The germline gives CDR1 SNHLY, CDR2 FYNNEI. The CDR3 spans 11 residues. V was trimmed by 7 bases and J by 9 bases, leaving 9 bases between them. CDR3: CASKVGRELFF. The CDR3 DNA follows: TGTGCCAGCAAGGTGGGAAGGGAGCTGTTTTTT.

The genes are TRBV7-8 and TRBJ2-4, with 7 bases fitting TRBD1. Per germline, CDR1 SGHVS and CDR2 FQNEAQ. V trimming: 5 bases; J trimming: 0 bases; junction bases outside the gene matches: 7. This CDR3 spans 16 amino acids. The CDR3, as DNA: TGTGCCAGCAGCCTTCGGACAGGCCTAGCCAAAAACATTCAGTACTTC. It is translated as CASSLRTGLAKNIQYF.

This chain connects TRBV27 to TRBJ1-1; 10 positions match TRBD1. Germline CDR1 is MNHEY and CDR2 is SMNVEV (reference sequence). The junction had 5 bases not matched to a gene; V was cut back by 3 bases and J by 1 base. The CDR3 loop spans 16 amino acids. CDR3 bases: TGTGCCAGCAGTTTCTGGACAGGGGGTTCGAACACTGAAGCTTTCTTT. Translated: CASSFWTGGSNTEAFF.

J is TRBJ2-5 and V is TRBV28; the D is unclear. The CDR3 consists of 12 residues. Germline loops: CDR1 MDHEN, CDR2 SYDVKM. V dropped 5 bases and J dropped 5 bases, with 9 bases sitting between them. In nucleotides, the CDR3 is TGTGCCAGCAGTCTTCTATTCGAGACCCAGTACTTC. This codes for CASSLLFETQYF.

This clonotype came up a few times. This sequence joins TRBV7-9 and TRBJ1-2; tentative D call: TRBD1 (6 bases). The CDR3 is 12 residues long. Germline loops: CDR1 SEHNR, CDR2 FQNEAQ (reference sequence). V lost 3 bases to trimming and J lost 8 bases, with 10 bases between them. CDR3 in amino acids: CASSLGQGGYTF. CDR3 in DNA: TGTGCCAGCAGCTTGGGCCAGGGGGGCTACACCTTC. The full variable domain, rest sourced from reference TRBV7-9 and TRBJ1-2, is DTGVSQNPRHKITKRGQNVTFRCDPISEHNRLYWYRQTLGQGPEFLTYFQNEAQLEKSRLLSDRFSAERPKGSFSTLEIQRTEQGDSAMYLCASSLGQGGYTFGSGTRLTVV.

V usage is TRBV10-3 and J usage is TRBJ2-1; TRBD2 agrees at 16 bases. V trimming: 5 bases; J trimming: 3 bases; junction bases outside the gene matches: 7. Germline CDR1 is ENHRY and CDR2 is SYGVKD. The CDR3 loop spans 18 amino acids. This CDR3 reads CAISSGTSGGAYYNEQFF. CDR3 DNA sequence: TGTGCCATCAGTTCCGGGACTAGCGGGGGGGCCTACTACAATGAGCAGTTCTTC.

This clonotype showed up just a few times. The J gene is TRBJ2-7, the V gene TRBV5-1, with a tentative D call TRBD1 (6 bases). The CDR3 length is 13 residues. Germline V gene data show CDR1 as SGHRS and CDR2 as YFSETQ. V lost 5 bases, J lost 5 bases, and 14 bases lay in between. The CDR3 loop reads CASSRPGVDEQYF. In DNA, the CDR3 is TGCGCCAGCAGTAGACCAGGGGTGGACGAGCAGTACTTC.

This clonotype was detected ten times or more. The rearrangement links TRBV5-5 to TRBJ2-5; D possibly matches TRBD1 or TRBD2 (7 bases each). Germline V CDR1 and CDR2: SGHKS, YYEKEE (reference sequence). Trimming shortened V by 1 base and J by 7 bases, and 11 bases separated the two germline ends. The CDR3 length is 13 residues. CDR3 DNA: TGTGCCAGCAGCTTGACAGGGGAGGGGACCCAGTACTTC. As protein: CASSLTGEGTQYF.

This clonotype was observed a few times. V usage is TRBV7-2 and J usage is TRBJ2-7; D might be TRBD1 or TRBD2, each matching 5 bases. V gave up 5 bases and J gave up 3 bases, with 17 bases separating them. Germline values: CDR1 SGHTA, CDR2 FQGNSA. CDR3 size: 15 residues. Written as DNA, the CDR3 is TGTGCCAGCAGCCTAGATGGGGGTTTTGGCTACGAGCAGTACTTC. Protein: CASSLDGGFGYEQYF.

Ten or more counts support this clonotype. This chain links TRBV6-5 with TRBJ2-1, with a possible D match to TRBD2 (6 bases). V shed 6 bases and J shed 0 bases, with 9 bases lying between them. This CDR3 contains 14 residues. The germline gives CDR1 MNHEY, CDR2 SVGAGI. CDR3 sequence (DNA): TGTGCCAGCAGCTGGACTAACTCCTACAATGAGCAGTTCTTC. It codes for CASSWTNSYNEQFF.

The V gene is TRBV7-3, the J gene TRBJ2-1; the match to TRBD2 covers 8 bases. Germline CDR1 SGHTA, CDR2 FQGTGA. The CDR3 consists of 15 residues. J gave up 4 bases and V 3 bases, and 5 bases lay outside the gene matches. The DNA of the CDR3 is TGTGCCAGCAGCTTTAGCGGGAAGTTGTACAATGAGCAGTTCTTC. This translates into CASSFSGKLYNEQFF.

V is TRBV5-6 and J is TRBJ2-7; 9 bases line up with TRBD1. V dropped 2 bases and J dropped 4; count of bases not matched to a gene: 7. CDR3 length: 15 amino acids. Per germline, CDR1 SGHDT and CDR2 YYEEEE. Here the CDR3 reads CASSLAGQGFYEQYF. CDR3 DNA: TGTGCCAGCAGCTTAGCGGGACAGGGTTTTTACGAGCAGTACTTC.

This clonotype was found a few times. The V call is TRBV9, the J call TRBJ1-6; D gene uncertain. The CDR3 has 14 residues. With 0 bases removed from V and 11 bases from J, the gap between germline ends came to 12 bases. Looked up from germline, CDR1 is SGDLS and CDR2 is YYNGEE. The CDR3 is CASSVEPEQAPLHF. Written as DNA, the CDR3 is TGTGCCAGCAGCGTAGAGCCGGAACAAGCACCCCTCCACTTT.

The CDR3 region is CASSVTGQRAGEQYF. The CDR3 DNA reads as TGTGCCAGCAGCGTAACGGGGCAGCGGGCAGGGGAGCAGTACTTC. This chain uses TRBV9 with TRBJ2-7; tentative D call: TRBD2 (6 bases). V dropped 1 base and J dropped 7 bases, with 18 bases sitting between them. This CDR3 region has 15 residues. CDR1 is SGDLS and CDR2 is YYNGEE in the germline V gene.

This clonotype has only a few counts. J is TRBJ2-2 and V is TRBV19, with TRBD2 matching over 7 bases. This CDR3 is built from 17 residues. CDR1 is LNHDA and CDR2 is SQIVND in the germline V gene (reference sequence). The CDR3 coding sequence is TGTGCGTCCGGAGGGAGGGAGCGACACCTGAACACCGGGGAGCTGTTTTTT. Its translation: CASGGRERHLNTGELFF.

This clonotype was found a few times. The rearrangement joins TRBV7-3 to TRBJ1-2, with D tentatively TRBD1 (6 bases). Looked up from germline, CDR1 is SGHTA and CDR2 is FQGTGA. Trimming removed 2 bases from V and 8 bases from J, with 15 bases in between. The CDR3 has 14 residues. CDR3 nucleotide sequence: TGTGCCAGCAGCTTATTTTACAGGGACGACGGCTACACCTTC. Translated, it gives CASSLFYRDDGYTF.

This clonotype turned up a few times. The chain recombines TRBV10-3 with TRBJ2-7; D may match TRBD1 or TRBD2 (7 bases each). V was clipped by 2 bases and J by 3 bases, with 11 bases between them. This CDR3 region has 14 residues. Germline V gives CDR1 ENHRY, CDR2 SYGVKD. The CDR3 DNA reads as TGTGCCATCAGTGAGGGCAGGGGGGGCTACGAGCAGTACTTC. Translating gives CAISEGRGGYEQYF.

The rearrangement uses TRBV30 and TRBJ1-5, with a possible D match to TRBD1 (5 bases). Trimming took off 3 bases at V and 5 bases at J, with 11 bases between the two ends. CDR1 and CDR2 (germline): GTSNPN, SVGIG (reference sequence). The CDR3 is 13 amino acids. The DNA for the CDR3 is TGTGCCTGGAGCCTTCAGGGAGATCAGCCCCAGCATTTT. This encodes CAWSLQGDQPQHF.

This clonotype was seen a single time. V gene TRBV12-3 or TRBV12-4 combines with J gene TRBJ2-5; D tentatively reads TRBD1 or TRBD2 (6 bases each). V was pared by 8 bases and J by 5 bases, with 18 bases between. The CDR3 totals 14 residues. DNA for the CDR3: TGTGCCAGCTCAACGCATACAGGGAGGGAGACCCAGTACTTC. Its translation: CASSTHTGRETQYF.

In its sample, this clonotype was seen a few times. The chain carries TRBV7-2 and TRBJ2-7; TRBD2 agrees at 15 bases. The germline V gene encodes CDR1 SGHTA and CDR2 FQGNSA. Trimming took 5 bases from V and 6 from J; bases not matched to a gene: 8. The CDR3 totals 16 residues. The CDR3 sequence is CASSLGLAGGGSEQYF. The DNA of the CDR3 is TGTGCCAGCAGCCTGGGACTAGCGGGGGGTGGCTCCGAGCAGTACTTC.

The table lists this clonotype with a few counts. The V and J genes are TRBV27 and TRBJ1-1; TRBD1 aligns across 9 bases. The CDR3 consists of 17 residues. The V and J ends lost 4 bases and 1 base, in that order; junction bases with no gene match: 10. Germline values: CDR1 MNHEY, CDR2 SMNVEV (reference sequence). The CDR3, as DNA: TGTGCCAGCAGTTACGTCCCGGGACAGGGAACGAACACTGAAGCTTTCTTT. Residues: CASSYVPGQGTNTEAFF.

V and J are TRBV24-1 and TRBJ1-4; D might be TRBD1 (6 bases). CDR1 is KGHDR, CDR2 SFDVKD, per germline. V lost 3 bases and J lost 8, with 15 bases in between. This CDR3 comprises 15 residues. CDR3 bases: TGTGCCACCAGTGATCGGACCCTCGGGGGCGAAAAACTGTTTTTT. It translates to CATSDRTLGGEKLFF.

This clonotype showed up many times. V usage is TRBV5-1 and J usage is TRBJ2-1; D gene ambiguous. The CDR3 is 15 residues long. CDR1 is SGHRS, CDR2 YFSETQ, per germline. Trimming left V 1 base short and J 5 bases short, with 13 bases between. CDR3 sequence: CASSLTPHGNNEQFF. The CDR3 region has the DNA TGCGCCAGCAGCTTGACGCCCCACGGTAACAATGAGCAGTTCTTC. Full variable domain (missing parts from reference TRBV5-1 and TRBJ2-1): KAGVTQTPRYLIKTRGQQVTLSCSPISGHRSVSWYQQTPGQGLQFLFEYFSETQRNKGNFPGRFSGRQFSNSRSEMNVSTLELGDSALYLCASSLTPHGNNEQFFGPGTRLTVL.

This clonotype turned up a few times. V and J are TRBV14 and TRBJ2-3; D gene unclear. The V gene lost 3 bases and the J gene lost 6 bases, with 10 bases spanning the gap. The CDR3 has 13 residues. Germline CDR1 SGHDN, CDR2 FVKESK. CDR3 region: CASSQRSYDTQYF. The CDR3 bases are TGTGCCAGCAGCCAGAGGAGCTACGATACGCAGTATTTT.

There are a few counts of this clonotype. The chain is built from TRBV7-6 and TRBJ2-2; TRBD1 is a possible D gene (5 bases). This CDR3 spans 18 amino acids. V lost 1 base and J lost 2, with 17 bases in between. CDR1 and CDR2 from the germline V gene are SGHVS and FNYEAQ. This chain's CDR3 is CASSLGSVGRANTGELFF. In DNA, the CDR3 is TGTGCCAGCAGCTTAGGTTCGGTTGGCAGGGCTAACACCGGGGAGCTGTTTTTT.

This clonotype was detected a few times. This chain links TRBV3-1 with TRBJ2-3; 8 positions match TRBD2. Looked up from germline, CDR1 is LGHDT and CDR2 is YNNKEL (reference sequence). There are 17 residues in the CDR3. V shed 4 bases, J shed 5 bases, and the junction held 14 bases outside the gene matches. This CDR3 is CASSRDAGTRARDTQYF. The DNA for the CDR3 is TGTGCCAGCAGCCGCGACGCCGGGACTAGAGCCCGAGATACGCAGTATTTT.

This clonotype was observed many times. The rearrangement joins TRBV20-1 to TRBJ2-3, with D possibly called TRBD1 or TRBD2 (6 bases each). Germline V gene lookup returns CDR1 DFQATT and CDR2 SNEGSKA (reference sequence). Trimming pared 3 bases from V and 3 bases from J, leaving 13 bases between. The CDR3 extends over 14 amino acids. CDR3 residues: CSASWGARTDTQYF. Written as DNA, the CDR3 is TGCAGTGCTAGTTGGGGGGCGCGAACAGATACGCAGTATTTT.

This rearrangement joins TRBV4-3 to TRBJ1-6, with TRBD1 as a possible D gene (5 bases). The CDR3 is 14 residues long. Germline V lookup: CDR1 LGHNA, CDR2 YSLEER. The V end lost 4 bases, the J end lost 8 bases, and 12 bases lay between the germline ends. CDR3 sequence: CASSLGPRDSPLHF. The CDR3, as DNA: TGCGCCAGCAGCCTCGGGCCCAGGGATTCACCCCTCCACTTT.